The clone carrying this T cell receptor (beta chain) came up a few times. The 5'RACE method, run with constant-segment primers, produced TCR alpha and TCR beta cDNA libraries (carrying sample barcodes and UMIs). MiXCR, run by TCRdb on the 5' RACE reads, gives a single entry per CDR3 protein. The sample consists of about 340,000 distinct CDR3 sequences, 20% to 25% of them appearing once. The CDR3 extends over 13 amino acids. Deletions cut 6 bases from V and 2 bases from J, with 11 bases between. The sample originates from a study of T-cell memory formation after mild COVID-19. This TCR was recovered from an adult woman who had mild COVID-19 (a few samples of this study predate the infection). Cell type and time point are not known. This chain uses TRBV12-3 or TRBV12-4 with TRBJ2-7; maybe TRBD1 (6 bases). The sequenced material came from PBMCs or a T cell subset sorted from them (not recorded which). The CDR3 DNA is TGTGCCAGCAGGGGACAAAGCCCCTACGAGCAGTACTTC. Its translation is CASRGQSPYEQYF.